This TCR beta chain was sequenced during a study of Ad26.COV2.S vaccination and SARS-CoV-2 variants. Profiled with immunoSEQ multiplex PCR; TCRdb holds only in-frame clones, not every one. The table shows 350,000 to 450,000 clones, with about nine tenths occurring only once. Treatment defined: roughly 18 received Ad26.COV2.S at low or high dose, single or two shots; roughly five received placebo; per-sample allocation not given. Day 63 following the first vaccine or placebo injection was when the samples were taken. This clone was counted a single time. Source: peripheral blood, taken in a trial of Ad26.COV2.S vaccine versus placebo. This clonotype originated in a person between 18 and 65 years old who received the Ad26.COV2.S COVID-19 vaccine or a placebo.

DNA of the CDR3: TGTGCCAGCAGTTACTCAGTCCCCACGGATACGCAGTATTTT. Protein product: CASSYSVPTDTQYF. The V call is TRBV6-5, the J call TRBJ2-3; D call uncertain. Trimming cost V 0 bases and J 6 bases, with 10 bases left between them. Germline values: CDR1 MNHEY, CDR2 SVGAGI. CDR3 length: 14 amino acids.